The rows below give T cell receptor beta chains drawn from one sample of a study of PD-1 blockade in classical Hodgkin lymphoma. Produced via immunoSEQ multiplex PCR; TCRdb's table is partial and in-frame only. The repertoire has roughly 29,000 clones, 85% of them found once; the top ten carry around 2.3%. The sequencing here drew on CD4+ T cells from blood, taken before the fourth cycle of nivolumab. The receptors here all came from a human donor with classical Hodgkin lymphoma. CDR3s include the opening cysteine and the closing phenylalanine or tryptophan. The D gene is left open where the match is weak. The size entry is marked missing in some rows and otherwise reads once, few, many or a size class.

DNA	CDR3	D	J	V	size
TGTGCCAGCAGTTCCTCCCTCCGGGGGTGGGAGACCCAGTACTTC	CASSSSLRGWETQYF	.	TRBJ2-5	TRBV6-5	.
TGTGCCAGCACCCGACAGGGGCTTTCAGGAAACACCATATATTTT	CASTRQGLSGNTIYF	TRBD1	TRBJ1-3	TRBV5-6	.
TGTGCCAGCAGCAGGATACTAGCGGGAGCTACAGATACGCAGTATTTT	CASSRILAGATDTQYF	TRBD2	TRBJ2-3	TRBV7-8	.
TGTGCCAGCAGCATAGACAGTGGGAGGCGAGTCGTGCAGTACTTC	CASSIDSGRRVVQYF	.	TRBJ2-7	TRBV5-8	.
TGTGCCAGCAGCTTAGATAGACTCCCCGGGCTGTTTTTT	CASSLDRLPGLFF	.	TRBJ2-2	TRBV11-2	.
TGTGCCAGCAGTATCCGGACAGGGTTGAACACTGAAGCTTTCTTT	CASSIRTGLNTEAFF	TRBD1	TRBJ1-1	TRBV28	.
TGTGCCAGCAGCTTCTCTAGCGGAAACACAGATACGCAGTATTTT	CASSFSSGNTDTQYF	TRBD2	TRBJ2-3	TRBV11-3	.
TGCGCCAGCAGGGGAACAGGGGTGAGCACAGATACGCAGTATTTT	CASRGTGVSTDTQYF	TRBD1	TRBJ2-3	TRBV5-1	.
TGTGCCAGCAGTGAATATGGACAGGGGGGAGATACGCAGTATTTT	CASSEYGQGGDTQYF	TRBD1	TRBJ2-3	TRBV6-1	.
TGTGCCAGCAGCCTGAGAAGCCGGGACTATACAACTACCGGGGAGCTGTTTTTT	CASSLRSRDYTTTGELFF	TRBD2	TRBJ2-2	TRBV7-9	.
TGTGCCAGCAGCCTACCCTACACGGAGGCCCTGCGGAGGGAGACCCAGTACTTC	CASSLPYTEALRRETQYF	.	TRBJ2-5	TRBV28	.
TGTGCCAGCAGTTACGGGACAGGCAACACCGGGGAGCTGTTTTTT	CASSYGTGNTGELFF	TRBD1	TRBJ2-2	TRBV6-5	.
TGTGCCATCAGTGGGGTGGGGGCCCGAGGGGGCACTGAAGCTTTCTTT	CAISGVGARGGTEAFF	.	TRBJ1-1	TRBV10-3	.
TGTGCCAGCAGCCGTGACAGTAGCGGGACCCAGTACTTC	CASSRDSSGTQYF	.	TRBJ2-5	TRBV6-5	.
TGTGCCAGCAGCTTAGCACCAAGCGGGATAGCCAAAAACATTCAGTACTTC	CASSLAPSGIAKNIQYF	TRBD2	TRBJ2-4	TRBV11-2	.
TGTGCCAGCAGTTCCCAACCGGGACAGGGGCATGGAGGCTATGGCTACACCTTC	CASSSQPGQGHGGYGYTF	TRBD1	TRBJ1-2	TRBV27	.
TGTGCCAGCAGTTCAGACAGGGGTAACAACGAGCAGTACTTC	CASSSDRGNNEQYF	TRBD1	TRBJ2-7	TRBV6-5	once
TGTGCCAGTACTAGAACCGGGACAGGGTTGAACGAGCAGTACTTC	CASTRTGTGLNEQYF	TRBD1	TRBJ2-7	TRBV6-5	.
TGTGCCAGCAGCCTGGGTGGGCATCAGCCCCAGCATTTT	CASSLGGHQPQHF	.	TRBJ1-5	TRBV6-5	.
TGTGCCAGCAGCGAAGGGACAGGGCTCCAAGAGACCCAGTACTTC	CASSEGTGLQETQYF	TRBD1	TRBJ2-5	TRBV9	once
TGTGCCAGTAGCGTAAGGACAGGGAATCGTCCTAGTGAGCAGTTCTTC	CASSVRTGNRPSEQFF	TRBD1	TRBJ2-1	TRBV19	.
TGTGCCAGCACCCGGACCGAGGGGGGTAGGACTGAAGCTTTCTTT	CASTRTEGGRTEAFF	.	TRBJ1-1	TRBV9	.
TGTGCCAGCAGCGGGTCTCAGTATTCTCAACGGCAGTTCTTC	CASSGSQYSQRQFF	.	TRBJ2-1	TRBV9	.
TGTGCCAGCAACGCCTACACCTATAACTATGGCTACACCTTC	CASNAYTYNYGYTF	.	TRBJ1-2	TRBV28	.